This TCR beta chain is drawn from a study of blood T cell repertoires in COVID-19. The wider study: From the United States, Italy and Spain came samples of acute and convalescent COVID-19. From T cells, B-cell-depleted T cells, or PBMCs came the material, which was cDNA or gDNA.

Authors' methods: Reference gene primer amplification gave nucleated cell count estimates. Only in-frame clones appear in the TCRdb table, and some are missing; sequencing was by immunoSEQ multiplex PCR. D and trimming come from the DNA, and the V and J calls and clone size come from that table. The sample shows roughly 100,000 clones, around nine tenths of them seen only once. One Seattle source followed patients from active infection through their disease course. This CDR3 is built from 15 residues. The germline V gene has CDR1 KGHSH and CDR2 LQKENI. Trimming took 3 bases from V and 0 from J, leaving 11 bases between them.

This clonotype was sampled from a woman aged 50 to 60 with COVID-19, enrolled during active disease. The material sequenced was peripheral blood. This rearrangement joins TRBV18 to TRBJ1-2, with D maybe TRBD1 (6 bases). The CDR3 here is CASSPTGSPNYGYTF. CDR3 nucleotide sequence: TGTGCCAGCTCACCGACAGGATCCCCTAACTATGGCTACACCTTC.